This T cell receptor (beta chain) was observed in a study of cytomegalovirus exposure and HLA in healthy donors. The ends were cut back, 6 bases at V and 6 bases at J, with 12 bases in the middle. The CDR3 covers 13 residues. CDR1 and CDR2 (germline): MDHEN, SYDVKM. The PCR used 60 Vbeta and 13 Jbeta primers. TCRdb's table, derived via immunoSEQ multiplex PCR, lists solely in-frame clones and lacks some. This repertoire shows 95,000 to 100,000 clones, about 85% found once; its top ten account for under 5%. This chain links TRBV28 with TRBJ2-1, with a weak D call TRBD1 (6 bases). The receptor's source is a man aged 25 to 40 in good health and CMV-seronegative. The sequenced material came from PBMCs. The CDR3 reads CASSLTGFNEQFF. The CDR3 DNA reads TGTGCCAGCAGCCTTACAGGGTTCAATGAGCAGTTCTTC.